This T cell receptor (beta chain) was retrieved from a study of blood T cell repertoires in COVID-19. About the research overall: Acute and convalescent COVID-19 samples came from the United States, Italy and Spain.

Germline CDR1 and CDR2: DFQATT and SNEGSKA (reference sequence). Between the trimmed V and J ends, which lost 3 bases and 8 bases, there was a span of 10 bases. This CDR3 is 11 amino acids long. Original processing notes: Scientists estimated how many nucleated cells there were by amplifying reference gene primers. Libraries were prepared by immunoSEQ multiplex PCR; TCRdb keeps only in-frame clonotypes and omits some of them. V, J and clone size reflect that table, while D and trimming were determined from the DNA. The sample lists 200,000 to 300,000 clones, around 83% seen once, with around 2% in the top ten.

The sequence came from a man younger than 45 who had recovered from COVID-19. The chain recombines TRBV20-1 with TRBJ1-1; a possible D gene is TRBD1 (5 bases). Sequencing was performed on peripheral blood. The CDR3 sequence is CSASMRGEAFF. The CDR3 region has the DNA TGCAGTGCTAGTATGCGGGGCGAAGCTTTCTTT.